These 5 T cell receptor beta chains came from one sample sequenced in a study of blood T cells in healthy people across ages (dated by TCRdb to between 2014 and 2017). The method behind the library was 5' RACE. Sequencing was performed on an Illumina HiSeq 2500. The second PCR ran for roughly 7 to 11 cycles and used a J-beta primer mix along with a sample-barcoded 5' primer. TCRdb handled the public reads itself, with Q25 trimming in fastp and clone calling in MiXCR, and kept productive beta chains. Rows merge per CDR3 protein into single entries with the most common DNA and genes. The sample contains 550,000 to 600,000 distinct CDR3 sequences, 47% of them found a single time. The ten largest clonotypes hold about 22% of the sample. The specimen was blood. The source of these receptors is a man older than 75 in good health.

This clonotype was counted between two and nine times. CDR3 sequence (DNA): TGCAGTGCTCCCCCTAGCGGGGCCTCCTACGAGCAGTACTTC. Translated, it gives CSAPPSGASYEQYF. The chain carries TRBV20-1 and TRBJ2-7; the match to TRBD2 covers 9 bases. CDR1 DFQATT and CDR2 SNEGSKA come from the germline V gene (reference sequence). The length of the CDR3 is 14 residues. V was clipped by 5 bases and J by 0 bases; unmatched bases: 5.

The chain joins TRBV4-1 to TRBJ2-1; D assignment may be TRBD1 or TRBD2 (5 bases each). The J call may not be correct, given that the DNA end is closer to TRBJ2-7. CDR1 is MGHRA and CDR2 is YSYEKL in the germline V gene. This CDR3 contains 15 residues. As DNA, the CDR3 is TGCGCCAGCAGCTACACGGGACGAACCTACAATGAGCAGTACTTC. It yields the protein CASSYTGRTYNEQYF.

The rearrangement links TRBV20-1 to TRBJ1-6; 8 nucleotides align to TRBD1. Germline CDR1 and CDR2: DFQATT and SNEGSKA (reference sequence). V was pared by 2 bases and J by 7 bases, with 7 bases of the junction left unmatched. The CDR3 consists of 15 residues. The CDR3 loop reads CSARSDRAQNSPLHF. Here the CDR3 DNA reads TGCAGTGCTAGATCGGACAGGGCCCAAAATTCACCCCTCCACTTT.

The V and J genes are TRBV27 and TRBJ2-6; possibly TRBD1 for D (6 bases). The germline V gene has CDR1 MNHEY and CDR2 SMNVEV (reference sequence). The CDR3 is 16 amino acids. The CDR3 region is CATRTVISSGANVLTF. The CDR3 DNA reads as TGTGCTACCCGGACAGTGATAAGCTCTGGGGCCAACGTCCTGACTTTC.

The gene calls are TRBV7-2 and TRBJ2-3; no clear D. CDR3 length equals 14 residues. Germline lookup yields CDR1 SGHTA and CDR2 FQGNSA. V dropped 4 bases and J dropped 6 bases, with 14 bases sitting between them. The CDR3 region has the DNA TGTGCCAGCAGCTCCAGGAAGTTGGTGGATACGCAGTATTTT. Translating gives CASSSRKLVDTQYF. Full variable domain (remainder filled in from reference TRBV7-2 and TRBJ2-3): GAGVSQSPSNKVTEKGKDVELRCDPISGHTALYWYRQSLGQGLEFLIYFQGNSAPDKSGLPSDRFSAERTGGSVSTLTIQRTQQEDSAVYLCASSSRKLVDTQYFGPGTRLTVL.